This T cell receptor (beta chain) was sequenced during a study of blood T cells in healthy people across ages (dated by TCRdb to the mid-2010s). With regard to the full study: In model experiments, roughly one uniquely barcoded TCR beta cDNA molecule per two T cells was captured by template switching. To avoid experimental bias, donors of different ages were spread randomly across the sequencing lanes. Donors were grouped into four age groups: young (average about 15 years), middle-aged (under 40), aged (about 59) and long-lived (over 80). Age-related changes in TCR beta repertoire diversity were measured in the study by deep sequencing normalized with unique cDNA molecular identifiers. The study analyzed two additional independent replicas of 1 million unique cDNA reads from the same blood draw for two donors, one aged 18 to 29 and one aged 80 or older.

The V end loses 8 bases and the J end loses 4 bases, and a stretch of 20 bases separates them. Spanning cysteine to phenylalanine, the CDR3 consists of 15 amino acids. The sequence is cut down to CDR3 DNA, 45 bases in frame from base 1. Library preparation used 5' RACE. A second roughly 6 to 12 cycle PCR used a sample-barcoded 5' primer and a J-beta primer mix. Each TCR beta cDNA molecule received a unique molecular identifier from a template-switch 5' adaptor carrying 12 random nucleotides. Each sample yielded at least 3 million CDR3-containing paired-end reads. The Mint cDNA synthesis kit, primed by a TRBC-specific oligonucleotide, was used to synthesize first-strand cDNA from all RNA. Following uracil-DNA glycosylase treatment, all cDNA underwent a first 18-cycle PCR with the universal primers M1SS and BC2_uni_R. In the source study's methods: For normalization, 1 million high-quality reads were randomly selected from each sample, with every read carrying a distinct molecular identifier. Instead of being binned into consensus sequences, reads with shared molecular identifiers were discarded. MiTCR, run with a Q25 quality threshold and the strictest error-elimination algorithm, handled CDR3 identification, clonotype clustering and error correction. Lower-bound total TCR beta diversity was estimated with a nonparametric unseen species model using Euler transformation. In-frame beta chains were kept once TCRdb had trimmed the public reads at Q25 with fastp and called clones with MiXCR. Every CDR3 protein is listed once, alongside the most common genes and DNA of its rows. TCRdb, not the original authors, processed these V and J calls. For this sample there are fewer than 2 million distinct CDR3 sequences; approximately 40% appear just once. The ten largest make up 23% of the sample.

The table lists this clonotype with a count of one. Its antigen is still unknown. Base qualities are not at hand, and no much larger clone is one base apart. The donors were roughly 38 Caucasian individuals from Russia, aged roughly 6 to 95 years, who were systemically healthy. About 10 milliliters of peripheral blood were drawn from each donor into EDTA-treated Vacutainer tubes. Ficoll-Paque density-gradient centrifugation was used to isolate PBMCs, with at least 6 million per sample. Trizol reagent was used to extract total RNA from the PBMCs, yielding at least 6 micrograms per sample. Naive CD45RAhigh/CD27high T cell percentages were measured by flow cytometry on a PBMC aliquot from every donor. Study-wide conclusions, independent of this receptor: Donor CMV infection status was unknown, potentially confounding age-related changes in expanded clonotypes. Observed TCR beta diversity correlated strongly with the percentage of naive T cells measured by flow cytometry. As age increased, observed TCR beta diversity per million T cells dropped in a roughly linear way, and a significant reduction was already evident by age around 41. Conclusive comparison of naive and antigen-experienced compartments was prevented by the profiling of bulk unsorted PBMCs. Compared with the aged group, the long-lived group had more naive CD4+ T cells, fewer expanded clones and increased TCR diversity, suggesting age selection. Estimates of total diversity from one million sequenced T cells were regarded as lower bounds and underestimates.

This receptor was taken from a human donor in good health. The sequencing sample was made of blood. The chain employs TRBV12-3 or TRBV12-4 and TRBJ1-1, and TRBD1 may be the D gene, going by 6 matching bases. CDR3 protein: CASAIPGQMSTEAFF. The sequenced DNA is TGTGCCAGCGCCATCCCCGGACAGATGAGCACTGAAGCTTTCTTT.